Shown below are 2 T cell receptor beta chains from a single sample sequenced in a study of cytomegalovirus exposure and HLA in healthy donors. Generated by immunoSEQ multiplex PCR, the TCRdb table keeps only in-frame clones and is missing some. The sample records 150,000 to 200,000 clones, about 86% being singletons. Sample: PBMCs. These TCRs come from a woman in her 30s in good health and CMV-seronegative.

This chain uses TRBV2 with TRBJ1-1; maybe TRBD1 (6 bases). Trimming pared 8 bases from V and 3 bases from J, leaving 13 bases between. Germline loops: CDR1 SNHLY, CDR2 FYNNEI. The CDR3 runs 13 residues. The CDR3 DNA reads as TGTGCCAGCCGGGACATATTACACACTGAAGCTTTCTTT. It codes for CASRDILHTEAFF.

The chain links TRBV9 to TRBJ2-7; 8 bases fit TRBD2. The ends lost 1 base at V and 0 bases at J; junction bases unmatched: 3. This CDR3 has 15 amino acids. Germline V gene data show CDR1 as SGDLS and CDR2 as YYNGEE. The CDR3 nucleotides are TGTGCCAGCAGCGTAAGCGGGGGTCCCTCCTACGAGCAGTACTTC. This gives the protein CASSVSGGPSYEQYF.